The following is a T cell receptor (beta chain) sequence with its context. Its specificity is not known. Trimming took off 2 bases at V and 7 bases at J, with 15 bases between the two ends. Germline CDR1 and CDR2: GTSNPN and SVGIG (reference sequence). CDR3 length: 14 residues. The sample is drawn from a study of OX40 agonist ivuxolimab in advanced cancers. Findings and limits, study-wide: Relative to CD4+, CD8+ T cells held more expanded clones on average.

Repertoires were generated with immunoSEQ multiplex PCR, while TCRdb's copy carries only in-frame clones and drops some. Of approximately 20,000 clones listed, about 86% are singletons. The gene calls are TRBV30 and TRBJ2-1; D unclear. This TCR derives from an adult with an advanced solid tumor such as melanoma, head and neck, liver or kidney cancer. The input for sequencing was CD4+ or CD8+ T cells sorted from blood, taken in a trial of the OX40 agonist ivuxolimab. CDR3 sequence: CAWSNSQGYNEQFF. CDR3 sequence (DNA): TGTGCCTGGAGTAATAGTCAAGGTTATAATGAGCAGTTCTTC.